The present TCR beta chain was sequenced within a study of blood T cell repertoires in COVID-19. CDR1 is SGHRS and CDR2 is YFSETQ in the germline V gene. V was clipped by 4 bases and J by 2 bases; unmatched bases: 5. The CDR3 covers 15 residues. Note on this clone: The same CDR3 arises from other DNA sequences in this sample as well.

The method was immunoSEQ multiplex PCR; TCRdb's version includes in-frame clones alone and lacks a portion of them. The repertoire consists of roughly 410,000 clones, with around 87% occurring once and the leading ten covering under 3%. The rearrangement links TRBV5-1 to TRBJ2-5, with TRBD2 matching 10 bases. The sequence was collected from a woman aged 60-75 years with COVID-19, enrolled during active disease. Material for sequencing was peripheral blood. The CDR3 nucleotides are TGCGCCAGCAGCCCTCGGACTAGCGGTCAAGAGACCCAGTACTTC. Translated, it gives CASSPRTSGQETQYF.